The text below deals with one T cell receptor beta chain. This clone is a singleton in its sample. Its antigen specificity is not known. Base quality data are lacking; no much larger clone is found one base away. The record originates from a study of blood T cell repertoires in COVID-19 (TCRdb year 2020). Regarding the study in general: Samples from collaborators originated in the United States, Italy and Spain and spanned both the acute and convalescent phases of COVID-19. The prospective study material was composed of cDNA or gDNA derived from T cells, B-cell-depleted T cells, or PBMCs. Deeply sampled blood TCRbeta repertoires from subjects exposed to, actively infected with, or recovered from COVID-19 were included in the dataset. The repertoires were released in a freely available public database meant as a resource for research on the immune response to SARS-CoV-2. The samples were drawn from the first 160 participants of the ongoing ImmuneRACE study and from 1,254 subjects provided by 6 global collaborators. A de-identified subject ID, COVID-19 status, age in years and sex were almost always included in the sample metadata. HLA class I and class II types, where available, came from metadata supplied by the sample provider rather than from assay-based typing.

Results the study describes overall, beyond this receptor: Clinical and demographic metadata were provided uncurated, with the amount varying by source and participant.

Collaborating institutions collected whole blood in K2EDTA tubes following their own protocols. For TCRbeta analysis, collaborator samples were shipped as frozen whole blood, as isolated PBMCs, or as DNA extracted from either sample type. TCRbeta CDR3 regions were amplified from genomic DNA by means of the immunoSEQ Assay, a bias-controlled multiplex PCR. On the authors' methods: Within the assay, amplification of reference gene primers was used to estimate how many nucleated cells each sample contained. To quantify the absolute abundance of each unique TCRbeta CDR3 rearrangement, sequence reads were collapsed and filtered. For each sample, productive Simpson clonality was calculated as the square root of Simpson's diversity index over productive rearrangements. TCRdb holds this immuneACCESS table with in-frame rearrangements only. Some clones are missing; in checked studies, unresolved V genes explain under half, and the rest has no known cause. The V and J calls and clone size are taken from that table; D and trimming were inferred from the DNA. The sample table contains 90,000 to 120,000 clones; only one count was recorded for roughly 82% of them. The ten largest clones represent 4.8% of the sample.

CDR1 KGHSH and CDR2 LQKENI were looked up in the germline V gene. V loses 4 bases, J loses 3 bases, and the germline ends lie 15 bases apart. The CDR3, from cysteine to phenylalanine, totals 15 residues. Kept here is only the CDR3 DNA, which spans 45 bases and is read in frame from base 1. The sequence was obtained from a man in his fifties or sixties with acute or convalescent COVID-19. This receptor chain uses TRBV18 and TRBJ1-2; TRBD1 is perhaps the D gene, given 5 matching bases. Sequencing was done on a sample of peripheral blood. CDR3 region: CASSLPGAGDYGYTF. The DNA is TGTGCCAGCTCACTTCCCGGGGCGGGGGACTATGGCTACACCTTC.